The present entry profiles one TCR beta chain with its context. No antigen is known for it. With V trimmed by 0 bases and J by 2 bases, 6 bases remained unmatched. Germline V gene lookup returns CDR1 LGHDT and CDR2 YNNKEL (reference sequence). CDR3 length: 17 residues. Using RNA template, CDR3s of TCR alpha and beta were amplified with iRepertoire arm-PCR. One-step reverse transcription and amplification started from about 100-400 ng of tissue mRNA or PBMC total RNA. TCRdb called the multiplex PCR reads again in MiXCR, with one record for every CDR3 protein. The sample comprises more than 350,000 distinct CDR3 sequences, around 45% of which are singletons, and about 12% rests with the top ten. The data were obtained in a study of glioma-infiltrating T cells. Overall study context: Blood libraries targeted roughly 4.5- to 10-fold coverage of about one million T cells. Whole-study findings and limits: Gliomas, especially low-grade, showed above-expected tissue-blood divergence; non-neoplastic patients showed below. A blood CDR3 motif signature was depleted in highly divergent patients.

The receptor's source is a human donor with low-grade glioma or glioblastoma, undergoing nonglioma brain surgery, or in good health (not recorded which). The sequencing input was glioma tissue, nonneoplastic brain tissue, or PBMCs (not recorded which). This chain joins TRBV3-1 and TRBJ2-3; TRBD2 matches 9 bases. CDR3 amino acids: CASSQDCLAGSTDTQYF. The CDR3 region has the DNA TGTGCCAGCAGCCAAGATTGTCTAGCGGGATCCACAGATACGCAGTATTTT.